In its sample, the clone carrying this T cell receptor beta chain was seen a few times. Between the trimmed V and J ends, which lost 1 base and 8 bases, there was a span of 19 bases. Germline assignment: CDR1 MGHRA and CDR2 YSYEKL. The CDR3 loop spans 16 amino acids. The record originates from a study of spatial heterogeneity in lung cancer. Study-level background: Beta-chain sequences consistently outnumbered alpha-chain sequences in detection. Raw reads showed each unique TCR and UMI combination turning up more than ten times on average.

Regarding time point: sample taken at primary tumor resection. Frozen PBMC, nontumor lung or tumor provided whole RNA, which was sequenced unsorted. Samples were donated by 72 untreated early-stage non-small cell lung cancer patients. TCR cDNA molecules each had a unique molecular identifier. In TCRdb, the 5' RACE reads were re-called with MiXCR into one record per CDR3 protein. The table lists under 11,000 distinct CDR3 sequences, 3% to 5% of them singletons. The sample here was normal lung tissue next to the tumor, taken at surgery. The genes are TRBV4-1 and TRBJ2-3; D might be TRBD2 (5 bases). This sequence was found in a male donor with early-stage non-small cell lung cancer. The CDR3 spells CASSQGRGLTTITQYF. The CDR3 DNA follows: TGCGCCAGCAGCCAAGGGAGAGGACTCACTACCATTACGCAGTATTTT.